Reported below is one TCR beta chain. TCR beta from blood CD8+ and CD4+ T cells was sequenced. Healthy donors formed controls matched for age and sex. It was negative isolation that provided the CD8+ and CD4+ T cells, whereas TEMRA cells were enriched by FACS. Germline V gives CDR1 SGHTA, CDR2 FQGNSA. The CDR3 totals 16 residues. Trimming removed 6 bases from V and 6 bases from J, with 20 bases in between. It was with random hexamers that roughly 0.45 to 1 ug RNA was reverse transcribed. The authors amplified TCR beta CDR3 across 54 Vbeta and 13 Jbeta using immunoSEQ multiplex PCR. TCRdb itself ran the immunoSEQ multiplex PCR reads through MiXCR, one entry per CDR3 protein. This table holds 100,000 or so distinct CDR3 sequences, less than 95% found once. The data were obtained in a study of CD8 T cells in Susac syndrome.

The origin of this receptor is a human donor in good health. The rearrangement joins TRBV7-2 to TRBJ2-2; D possibly corresponds to TRBD2 (6 bases). Source material: CD8+ T cells from PBMCs. In DNA, the CDR3 is TGTGCCAGCAGGCTCGGGGGAAGCGGCCCTGCCGGGGAGCTGTTTTTT. Translation: CASRLGGSGPAGELFF.